This T cell receptor beta chain stems from a study of molecular identifiers for immune sequencing clone quantification. Trimming pared 4 bases from V and 6 bases from J, leaving 11 bases between. The CDR3 loop spans 13 amino acids. Per germline, CDR1 WSHSY and CDR2 SAAADI. From about 21,000 to 970,000 sorted cells, naive CD8 libraries were generated with 10%, 30% or 50% RNA. Sorting recovered naive CD8 T cells on a CD8+CD4-CCR7+CD45RA+ profile. This clonotype showed up many times. In preparing bulk TCR libraries, previously described methods and listed TCR primers were used. Each CDR3 protein is one row after TCRdb ran MiXCR on the PCR reads. The sample has around 470,000 distinct CDR3 sequences, 20% to 25% seen once.

The V gene is TRBV10-2, the J gene TRBJ2-3, with a tentative D call TRBD2 (5 bases). Sequenced input: naive CD8+ T cells from blood, with Jurkat cell RNA spiked in. Subset reported: FACS-sorted CD8+CD4-CCR7+CD45RA+ naive T cells. The TCR was taken from a human donor in good health. Some libraries in this study had Jurkat cell RNA spiked in. The CDR3 spells CASSGLGGDTQYF. The CDR3 nucleotides read TGCGCCAGCAGTGGATTAGGAGGCGATACGCAGTATTTT.